Listed here are 31 T cell receptor beta chains from one sample, sequenced in a study of blood T cell repertoires in COVID-19. The protocol was immunoSEQ multiplex PCR, while the TCRdb copy is restricted to in-frame clones and leaves out a portion. The table has some 78,000 clones, around 90% seen once. Sequencing was done on a sample of peripheral blood. The receptors shown here come from a woman aged 80 or older with active or convalescent COVID-19.

The chain joins TRBV27 to TRBJ2-3; D unresolved. The CDR3 sequence is 16 residues long. Germline CDR1 and CDR2: MNHEY and SMNVEV (reference sequence). V was clipped by 5 bases and J by 6 bases, with 21 bases between them. CDR3 DNA sequence: TGTGCCAGCAGTCTGCGCTGGGCGAACCCCTGGGATACGCAGTATTTT. Amino acid sequence: CASSLRWANPWDTQYF.

The chain is built from TRBV2 and TRBJ1-5; the match to TRBD1 covers 8 bases. The CDR3 has 15 residues. Germline values: CDR1 SNHLY, CDR2 FYNNEI. Trimming cost V 8 bases and J 3 bases; bases outside gene matches: 9. The CDR3 nucleotides read TGTGCCAGCCGGACCGGGACAGGAATCAATCAGCCCCAGCATTTT. Its protein is CASRTGTGINQPQHF.

The chain joins TRBV6-4 to TRBJ1-1; the D gene is possibly TRBD1 (5 bases). Germline CDR1 and CDR2: MRHNA and SNTAGT. V shed 5 bases and J shed 6 bases, with 13 bases lying between them. This CDR3 comprises 13 residues. The CDR3 DNA reads as TGTGCCAGCAGTTCCCAGGGTGGATCTGAAGCTTTCTTT. It is translated as CASSSQGGSEAFF.

The chain carries TRBV5-5 and TRBJ1-5; perhaps TRBD1 as D (6 bases). This CDR3 is 15 amino acids long. The germline V gene has CDR1 SGHKS and CDR2 YYEKEE (reference sequence). Trimming stripped 4 bases from V and 0 bases from J, with 11 bases between. The DNA of the CDR3 is TGTGCCAGCAGCCGTAGGGGGATTAGCAATCAGCCCCAGCATTTT. This translates into CASSRRGISNQPQHF.

The CDR3 spells CASSLGAGTSGSNEQFF. CDR3 bases: TGTGCCAGCAGTTTAGGGGCCGGGACTAGCGGGAGCAATGAGCAGTTCTTC. The chain recombines TRBV27 with TRBJ2-1; 14 nucleotides align to TRBD2. V lost 2 bases, J lost 6 bases, and 6 bases stayed unmatched. The CDR3 runs 17 residues. The germline V gene has CDR1 MNHEY and CDR2 SMNVEV (reference sequence).

This chain links TRBV28 with TRBJ2-7, with D perhaps TRBD1 (6 bases). Trimming stripped 0 bases from V and 1 base from J, with 7 bases between. This CDR3 has 14 amino acids. Germline CDR1 is MDHEN and CDR2 is SYDVKM. The CDR3 loop reads CASSLWDSSYEQYF. DNA for the CDR3: TGTGCCAGCAGTTTATGGGACAGTTCCTACGAGCAGTACTTC.

This chain connects TRBV5-4 to TRBJ2-3; D is possibly TRBD2 (6 bases). Trimming stripped 0 bases from V and 3 bases from J, with 8 bases between. Germline V gene lookup returns CDR1 SGHNT and CDR2 YYREEE (reference sequence). This CDR3 contains 14 residues. Here the CDR3 reads CASSLAGLTDTQYF. The DNA for the CDR3 is TGTGCCAGCAGCTTGGCCGGACTAACAGATACGCAGTATTTT.

V gene TRBV24-1 combines with J gene TRBJ2-3; unclear D gene. This CDR3 comprises 17 residues. V was cut by 2 bases and J by 4 bases, with 18 bases left in between. Germline CDR1 reads KGHDR; CDR2 reads SFDVKD. CDR3 sequence reads: CATSDSAGGVAPDTQYF. In DNA, the CDR3 is TGTGCCACCAGTGATTCGGCCGGCGGAGTTGCCCCAGATACGCAGTATTTT.

V and J are TRBV28 and TRBJ2-7; 10 bases line up with TRBD1. CDR3 length: 15 residues. The V segment lost 5 bases and the J segment 6 bases; nucleotides outside the gene matches: 10. Germline values: CDR1 MDHEN, CDR2 SYDVKM. As DNA, the CDR3 is TGTGCCAGCAGTCGACAGGGGGCGACTATGGGCGAGCAGTACTTC. This encodes CASSRQGATMGEQYF.

The genes are TRBV15 and TRBJ2-5; no definite D call. The CDR3 contains 14 residues. Trimming took off 3 bases at V and 2 bases at J, with 10 bases between the two ends. Germline V gene data show CDR1 as LNHNV and CDR2 as YYDKDF (reference sequence). The CDR3 region has the DNA TGTGCCACCAGCAGGCCGGGTTCACAAGAGACCCAGTACTTC. Its translation: CATSRPGSQETQYF.

The chain recombines TRBV27 with TRBJ2-7; TRBD2 agrees at 9 bases. CDR1 is MNHEY, CDR2 SMNVEV, per germline (reference sequence). The junction had 7 bases not matched to a gene; V was cut back by 0 bases and J by 7 bases. The CDR3 spans 15 residues. The CDR3 bases are TGTGCCAGCAGTTTATCGAGAGCGGGAGGCGGGGAGCAGTACTTC. Translated, it gives CASSLSRAGGGEQYF.

The V call is TRBV5-1, the J call TRBJ2-2, with 9 bases lining up with TRBD2. Trimming took 1 base from V and 6 from J; bases not matched to a gene: 4. The CDR3 contains 15 residues. CDR1 is SGHRS, CDR2 YFSETQ, per germline. CDR3 sequence (DNA): TGCGCCAGCAGCTTGAGAGCGGGAGGCTCCGGGGAGCTGTTTTTT. Its translation: CASSLRAGGSGELFF.

The V gene is TRBV28, the J gene TRBJ1-4; D perhaps matches TRBD1 (5 bases). The CDR3 sequence is 11 residues long. CDR1 and CDR2 (germline): MDHEN, SYDVKM. The V end was cut by 5 bases, the J end by 13 bases, with 11 bases between. Here the CDR3 DNA reads TGTGCCAGCAGTATCATGGGGGGACTGTTTTTT. It is translated as CASSIMGGLFF.

This clone was seen more than once but under ten times. The chain combines TRBV2 with TRBJ1-2; a weak D match, TRBD1 (6 bases). CDR1 SNHLY and CDR2 FYNNEI come from the germline V gene. Trimming removed 8 bases from V and 3 bases from J, with 19 bases in between. The CDR3 has 15 residues. The DNA for the CDR3 is TGTGCCAGCGAGGGGGACAAAAGGGCGGACTATGGCTACACCTTC. The encoded protein is CASEGDKRADYGYTF.

V is TRBV2 and J is TRBJ1-5; D unclear. Trimming stripped 1 base from V and 1 base from J, with 11 bases between. The CDR3 totals 16 residues. Germline values: CDR1 SNHLY, CDR2 FYNNEI. This CDR3 reads CASSEVLFGSNQPQHF. For the CDR3, the DNA is TGTGCCAGCAGTGAAGTTTTATTTGGCAGCAATCAGCCCCAGCATTTT.

This clone has a handful of counts. This chain connects TRBV4-1 to TRBJ1-2, with 9 bases identical to TRBD1. CDR3 length: 16 residues. CDR1 is MGHRA, CDR2 YSYEKL, per germline. Unmatched junction bases numbered 8, after V lost 2 bases and J lost 4 bases. CDR3 amino acids: CASSQLTGGESYGYTF. The CDR3 DNA is TGCGCCAGCAGCCAACTAACAGGGGGCGAGTCCTATGGCTACACCTTC.

The rearrangement joins TRBV2 to TRBJ2-7; TRBD1 agrees at 7 bases. J gave up 3 bases and V 11 bases, and 10 bases lay outside the gene matches. Germline loops: CDR1 SNHLY, CDR2 FYNNEI. CDR3 length: 13 residues. The CDR3 DNA is TGTGCCGCTTCCGGGACAGACGGCTACGAGCAGTACTTC. It translates to CAASGTDGYEQYF.

The chain uses TRBV28 and TRBJ2-3; D is possibly TRBD2 (6 bases). CDR1 and CDR2 (germline): MDHEN, SYDVKM. This CDR3 is 15 amino acids long. V lost 4 bases and J 0 bases, leaving 11 bases between the germline ends. CDR3 coding DNA: TGTGCCAGCAGTTCAGGACTAAGGAGCACAGATACGCAGTATTTT. Its translation is CASSSGLRSTDTQYF.

The V and J genes are TRBV7-2 and TRBJ1-2, with D possibly matching TRBD1 (5 bases). The CDR3 extends over 13 amino acids. Per the germline V gene, CDR1 is SGHTA and CDR2 is FQGNSA. V was cut by 0 bases and J by 8 bases, with 10 bases left in between. CDR3 sequence reads: CASSLAGPGGYTF. In DNA form, the CDR3 reads TGTGCCAGCAGCTTAGCTGGCCCAGGGGGCTACACCTTC.

V and J are TRBV27 and TRBJ2-6; TRBD1 might be the D (6 bases). The CDR3 has 15 residues. V was cut by 9 bases and J by 4 bases, with 16 bases left in between. The germline V gene has CDR1 MNHEY and CDR2 SMNVEV (reference sequence). The CDR3 protein is CAREVGTPGANVLTF. CDR3 nucleotide sequence: TGTGCCAGGGAGGTAGGGACACCAGGGGCCAACGTCCTGACTTTC.

Regarding this clone: Compared with germline, one end of the junction differs, possibly owing to a read error. The chain carries TRBV7-8 and TRBJ1-5; the D gene is possibly TRBD1 (5 bases). Per germline, CDR1 SGHVS and CDR2 FQNEAQ. The CDR3 spans 16 residues. The CDR3: CASSLVPGMINQLQHF. The CDR3 coding sequence is TGTGCCAGCAGCTTAGTGCCAGGGATGATCAATCAGCTCCAGCATTTT. Full variable domain (outside the CDR3, taken from reference TRBV7-8 and TRBJ1-5): GAGVSQSPRYKVAKRGQDVALRCDPISGHVSLFWYQQALGQGPEFLTYFQNEAQLDKSGLPSDRFFAERPEGSVSTLKIQRTQQEDSAVYLCASSLVPGMINQLQHFGDGTRLSIL.

The chain has TRBV9 and TRBJ2-1, with 12 nucleotides matching TRBD2. CDR3 length: 15 residues. Unmatched junction bases numbered 6, after V lost 4 bases and J lost 7 bases. The germline gives CDR1 SGDLS, CDR2 YYNGEE. CDR3 sequence (DNA): TGTGCCAGCAGCACTCGACTAGCGGGAGTTAATGAGCAGTTCTTC. Protein: CASSTRLAGVNEQFF.

The V and J genes are TRBV15 and TRBJ1-5; no firm D call. The CDR3 spans 15 residues. In germline, CDR1 is LNHNV, CDR2 YYDKDF (reference sequence). Trimming pared 4 bases from V and 5 bases from J, leaving 15 bases between. The DNA for the CDR3 is TGTGCCACCAGCACCTCGGGAAGGGTCCATCAGCCCCAGCATTTT. Translated: CATSTSGRVHQPQHF.

V is TRBV28 and J is TRBJ1-6; D unresolved. The V end lost 2 bases, the J end lost 10 bases, and 9 bases lay between the germline ends. Germline assignment: CDR1 MDHEN and CDR2 SYDVKM. The CDR3 runs to 13 residues. The CDR3 region has the DNA TGTGCCAGCAGTTTAAATGAGGGCTCACCCCTCCACTTT. This encodes CASSLNEGSPLHF. Complete variable domain (other parts from reference TRBV28 and TRBJ1-6): DVKVTQSSRYLVKRTGEKVFLECVQDMDHENMFWYRQDPGLGLRLIYFSYDVKMKEKGDIPEGYSVSREKKERFSLILESASTNQTSMYLCASSLNEGSPLHFGNGTRLTVT.

The chain recombines TRBV21-1 with TRBJ2-3; the table's D gene call, TRBD2, was not cross checked with the DNA. TRBV21-1 is a documented pseudogene. The CDR3 runs to 17 residues. CDR3 sequence: CASSNPSRLLNPDTQYF. The CDR3 nucleotides read TGTGCCAGCAGCAACCCTTCAAGACTTTTAAATCCAGATACGCAGTATTTT.

The chain uses TRBV7-8 and TRBJ1-4, with D possibly TRBD1 on 5 matching bases. The CDR3 spans 16 residues. Trimming left V 5 bases short and J 1 base short, with 14 bases between. Germline values: CDR1 SGHVS, CDR2 FQNEAQ. DNA of the CDR3: TGTGCCAGCAGCCCGGGGCAGGGAGGAACTAATGAAAAACTGTTTTTT. Protein sequence: CASSPGQGGTNEKLFF.

This sequence joins TRBV19 and TRBJ1-2; the D gene is possibly TRBD1 (6 bases). Germline loops: CDR1 LNHDA, CDR2 SQIVND (reference sequence). This CDR3 is built from 14 residues. Trimming stripped 5 bases from V and 8 bases from J, with 18 bases between. CDR3 DNA sequence: TGTGCCAGTAGTCCCTCGTGGGGGCCAGGAGGCTACACCTTC. Translation: CASSPSWGPGGYTF.

This sequence joins TRBV28 and TRBJ1-2; D is ambiguous. The CDR3 is 11 amino acids. V was cut by 11 bases and J by 6 bases, with 13 bases left in between. Germline V CDR1 and CDR2: MDHEN, SYDVKM. The DNA of the CDR3 is TGTGCCGCCCGAGGATGGGATGGCTACACCTTC. Amino acids: CAARGWDGYTF.

The chain combines TRBV28 with TRBJ2-4, with D maybe TRBD1 (7 bases). The V gene lost 4 bases and the J gene lost 8 bases, with 15 bases spanning the gap. The CDR3 covers 14 residues. CDR1 and CDR2 (germline): MDHEN, SYDVKM. The CDR3 nucleotides read TGTGCCAGCAGTTCCAGGGGGGTGTTGGACATTCAGTACTTC. This gives the protein CASSSRGVLDIQYF. The full variable domain, in which reference TRBV28 and TRBJ2-4 provide the parts outside the CDR3, is DVKVTQSSRYLVKRTGEKVFLECVQDMDHENMFWYRQDPGLGLRLIYFSYDVKMKEKGDIPEGYSVSREKKERFSLILESASTNQTSMYLCASSSRGVLDIQYFGAGTRLSVL.

This chain joins TRBV12-3 or TRBV12-4 and TRBJ2-7; D unclear. The CDR3 loop spans 13 amino acids. V was pared by 7 bases and J by 0 bases, with 10 bases between. CDR3 protein: CASNQDSSYEQYF. The CDR3 DNA sequence: TGTGCCAGCAATCAGGATAGCTCCTACGAGCAGTACTTC.

V and J are TRBV7-2 and TRBJ2-5, with D maybe TRBD2 (6 bases). The V end lost 2 bases, the J end lost 7 bases, and 11 bases lay between the germline ends. Germline V lookup: CDR1 SGHTA, CDR2 FQGNSA. The CDR3 is made up of 13 amino acids. The chain's CDR3 is CASSLRREGTQYF. CDR3 nucleotides: TGTGCCAGCAGCTTACGGCGGGAAGGGACCCAGTACTTC.